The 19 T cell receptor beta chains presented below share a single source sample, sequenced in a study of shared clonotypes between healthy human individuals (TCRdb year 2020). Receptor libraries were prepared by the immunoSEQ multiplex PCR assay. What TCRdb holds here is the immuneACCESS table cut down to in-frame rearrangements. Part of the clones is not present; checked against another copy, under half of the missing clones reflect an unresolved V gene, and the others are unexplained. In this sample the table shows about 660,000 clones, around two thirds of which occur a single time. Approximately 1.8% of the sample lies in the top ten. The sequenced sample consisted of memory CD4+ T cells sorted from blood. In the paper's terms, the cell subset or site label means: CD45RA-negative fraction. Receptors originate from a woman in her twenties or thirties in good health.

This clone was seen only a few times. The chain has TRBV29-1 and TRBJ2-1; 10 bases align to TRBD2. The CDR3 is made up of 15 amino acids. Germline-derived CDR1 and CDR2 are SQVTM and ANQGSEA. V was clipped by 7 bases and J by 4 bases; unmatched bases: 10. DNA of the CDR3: TGCAGCGGAATCCGGACTAGCGGTATATACAATGAGCAGTTCTTC. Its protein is CSGIRTSGIYNEQFF.

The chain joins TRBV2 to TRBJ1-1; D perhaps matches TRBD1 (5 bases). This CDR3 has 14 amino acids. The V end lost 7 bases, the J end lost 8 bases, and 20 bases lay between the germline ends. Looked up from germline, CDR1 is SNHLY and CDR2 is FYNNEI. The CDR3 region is CASNSNIPGREAFF. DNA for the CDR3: TGTGCCAGCAACAGCAACATACCGGGACGAGAAGCTTTCTTT.

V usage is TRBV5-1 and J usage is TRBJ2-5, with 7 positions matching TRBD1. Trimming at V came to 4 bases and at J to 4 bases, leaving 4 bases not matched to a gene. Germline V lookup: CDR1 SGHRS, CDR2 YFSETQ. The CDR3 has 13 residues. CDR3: CASSTQGSETQYF. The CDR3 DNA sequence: TGCGCCAGCAGCACACAGGGGTCAGAGACCCAGTACTTC.

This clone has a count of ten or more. The CDR3 spells CASSYQGVEQYF. CDR3 DNA: TGTGCCAGCAGTTACCAGGGGGTCGAGCAGTACTTC. The chain recombines TRBV2 with TRBJ2-7, with 7 positions matching TRBD1. V lost 5 bases and J lost 6; bases outside the gene matches: 4. The CDR3 covers 12 residues. Germline CDR1 and CDR2: SNHLY and FYNNEI.

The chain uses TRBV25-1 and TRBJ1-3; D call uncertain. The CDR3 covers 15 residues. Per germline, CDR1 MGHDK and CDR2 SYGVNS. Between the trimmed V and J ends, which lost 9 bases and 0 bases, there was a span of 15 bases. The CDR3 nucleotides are TGTGCCAGTGGCGAGGCGGGCAACTCTGGAAACACCATATATTTT. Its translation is CASGEAGNSGNTIYF.

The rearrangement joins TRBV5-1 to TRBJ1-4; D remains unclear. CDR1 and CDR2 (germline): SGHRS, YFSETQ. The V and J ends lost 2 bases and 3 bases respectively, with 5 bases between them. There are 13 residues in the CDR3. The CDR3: CASSFASNEKLFF. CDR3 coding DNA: TGCGCCAGCAGCTTCGCATCTAATGAAAAACTGTTTTTT.

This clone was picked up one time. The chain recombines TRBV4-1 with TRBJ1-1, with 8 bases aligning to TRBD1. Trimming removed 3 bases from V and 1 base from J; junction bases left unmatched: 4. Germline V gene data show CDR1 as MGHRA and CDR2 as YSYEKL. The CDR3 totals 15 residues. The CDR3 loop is CASSHLGQANTEAFF. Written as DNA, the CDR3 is TGCGCCAGCAGCCATCTGGGACAGGCGAACACTGAAGCTTTCTTT.

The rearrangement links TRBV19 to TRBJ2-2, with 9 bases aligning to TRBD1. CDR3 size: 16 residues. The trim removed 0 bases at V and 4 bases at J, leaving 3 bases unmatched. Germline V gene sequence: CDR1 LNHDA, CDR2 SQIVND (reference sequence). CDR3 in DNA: TGTGCCAGTAGTATAGAGACAGGGGGTTTCACCGGGGAGCTGTTTTTT. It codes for CASSIETGGFTGELFF.

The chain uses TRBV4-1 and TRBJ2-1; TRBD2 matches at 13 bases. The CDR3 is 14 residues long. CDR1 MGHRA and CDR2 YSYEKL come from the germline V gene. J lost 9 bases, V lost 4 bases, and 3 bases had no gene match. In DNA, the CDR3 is TGCGCCAGCAGCCTGGGACTAGCGGGAAGTGAGCAGTTCTTC. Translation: CASSLGLAGSEQFF.

CDR3 nucleotides: TGTGCCAGCAGCAATACAGGGGTTTACGAGCAGTACTTC. Translated: CASSNTGVYEQYF. This rearrangement joins TRBV11-2 to TRBJ2-7, with 7 nucleotides matching TRBD1. The CDR3 covers 13 residues. J was trimmed by 4 bases and V by 5 bases; bases with no gene match: 5. CDR1 and CDR2 from the germline V gene are SGHAT and FQNNGV.

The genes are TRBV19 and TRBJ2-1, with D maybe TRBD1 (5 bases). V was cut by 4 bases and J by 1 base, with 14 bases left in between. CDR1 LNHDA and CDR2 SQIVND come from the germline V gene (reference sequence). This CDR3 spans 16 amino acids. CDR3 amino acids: CASSSDRASSYNEQFF. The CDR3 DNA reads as TGTGCCAGTAGTAGCGACAGAGCCTCATCCTACAATGAGCAGTTCTTC.

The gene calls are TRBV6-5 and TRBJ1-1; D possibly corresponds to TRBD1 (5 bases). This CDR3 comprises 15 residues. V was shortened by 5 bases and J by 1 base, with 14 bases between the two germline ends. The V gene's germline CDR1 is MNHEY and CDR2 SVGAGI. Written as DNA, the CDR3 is TGTGCCAGCAGTCCATGGGGCAGGGCGAACACTGAAGCTTTCTTT. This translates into CASSPWGRANTEAFF.

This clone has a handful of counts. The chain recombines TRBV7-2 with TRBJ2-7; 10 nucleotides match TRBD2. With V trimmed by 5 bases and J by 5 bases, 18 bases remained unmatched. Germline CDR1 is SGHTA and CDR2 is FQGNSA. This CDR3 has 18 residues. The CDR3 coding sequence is TGTGCCAGCAGCAAAAATAGCCTAGCGGGAGTGGTAATCGACGAGCAGTACTTC. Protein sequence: CASSKNSLAGVVIDEQYF.

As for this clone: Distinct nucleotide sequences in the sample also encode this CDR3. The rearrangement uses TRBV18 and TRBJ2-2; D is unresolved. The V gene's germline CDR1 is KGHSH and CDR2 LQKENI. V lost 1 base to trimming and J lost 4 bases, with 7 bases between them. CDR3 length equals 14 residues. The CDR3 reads CASSPQGSTGELFF. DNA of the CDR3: TGTGCCAGCTCACCACAAGGTTCCACCGGGGAGCTGTTTTTT.

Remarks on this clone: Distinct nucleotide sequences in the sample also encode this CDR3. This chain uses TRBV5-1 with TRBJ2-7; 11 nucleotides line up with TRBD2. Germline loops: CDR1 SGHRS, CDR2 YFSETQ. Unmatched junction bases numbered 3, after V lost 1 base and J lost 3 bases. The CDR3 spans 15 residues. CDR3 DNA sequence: TGCGCCAGCAGCTTGCTTACTAGCGGGAGCTACGAGCAGTACTTC. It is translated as CASSLLTSGSYEQYF.

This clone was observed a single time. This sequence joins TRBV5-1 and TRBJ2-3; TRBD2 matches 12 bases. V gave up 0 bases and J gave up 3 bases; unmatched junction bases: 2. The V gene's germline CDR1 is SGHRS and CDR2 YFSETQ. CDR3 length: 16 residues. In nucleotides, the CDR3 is TGCGCCAGCAGCTTGGCACTAGCGGGGGGAACAGATACGCAGTATTTT. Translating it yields CASSLALAGGTDTQYF.

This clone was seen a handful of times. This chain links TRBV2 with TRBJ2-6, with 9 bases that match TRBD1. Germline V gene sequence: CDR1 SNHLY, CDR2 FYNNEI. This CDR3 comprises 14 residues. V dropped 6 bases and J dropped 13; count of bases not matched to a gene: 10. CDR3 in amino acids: CASRFTGGSEVLTF. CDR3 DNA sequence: TGTGCCAGCAGGTTCACAGGGGGCTCCGAAGTCCTGACTTTC.

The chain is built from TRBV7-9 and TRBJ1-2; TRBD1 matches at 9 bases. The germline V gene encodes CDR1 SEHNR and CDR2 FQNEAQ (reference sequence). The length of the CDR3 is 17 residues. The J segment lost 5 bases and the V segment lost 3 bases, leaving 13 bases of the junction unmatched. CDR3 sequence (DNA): TGTGCCAGCAGCTTGGGGTCCCCGGGACAGGGCTTATATGGCTACACCTTC. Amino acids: CASSLGSPGQGLYGYTF. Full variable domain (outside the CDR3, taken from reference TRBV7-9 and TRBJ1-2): DTGVSQNPRHKITKRGQNVTFRCDPISEHNRLYWYRQTLGQGPEFLTYFQNEAQLEKSRLLSDRFSAERPKGSFSTLEIQRTEQGDSAMYLCASSLGSPGQGLYGYTFGSGTRLTVV.

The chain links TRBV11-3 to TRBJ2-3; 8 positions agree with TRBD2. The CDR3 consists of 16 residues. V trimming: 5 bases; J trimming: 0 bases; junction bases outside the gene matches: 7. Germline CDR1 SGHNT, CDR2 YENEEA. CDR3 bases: TGTGCCAGCAGCAATCTAGCGGGTTCTAGCACAGATACGCAGTATTTT. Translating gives CASSNLAGSSTDTQYF.